The clone carrying this T cell receptor (beta chain) has just a few counts. How the authors handled the data: Nucleated cell number was recorded as an estimate derived from reference gene primer amplification. Here immunoSEQ multiplex PCR was the method, and the copy in TCRdb shows in-frame clones only, minus some. The D gene and trimming were derived from the DNA, and the V and J assignments and clone size from that table. The sample shows some 200,000 clones, 70% to 80% of them seen only once. The V gene's germline CDR1 is SGHAT and CDR2 FQNNGV. The CDR3 length is 13 residues. The V segment lost 0 bases and the J segment 5 bases; nucleotides outside the gene matches: 0. The entry originates in a study of blood T cell repertoires in COVID-19. Across the whole study: Sites across the United States, Italy and Spain contributed samples from acute and convalescent COVID-19. Sample material is recorded as cDNA or gDNA derived from T cells, B-cell-depleted T cells, or PBMCs.

This TCR was sampled from a woman between 50 and 59 years old with active or convalescent COVID-19. Sequencing input: peripheral blood. The chain employs TRBV11-2 and TRBJ1-1, with 7 bases that match TRBD1. DNA of the CDR3: TGTGCCAGCAGCTTAGAACAGGGGACTGAAGCTTTCTTT. It is translated as CASSLEQGTEAFF.